A selection of T cell receptor beta chains follows, all from one sample in a study of Ad26.COV2.S vaccination and SARS-CoV-2 variants. The protocol was immunoSEQ multiplex PCR, while the TCRdb copy is restricted to in-frame clones and leaves out a portion. The data show hundreds of thousands of clones, approximately 88% seen once. The sequenced sample was peripheral blood, obtained in a trial of Ad26.COV2.S vaccine versus placebo. The source of these receptors is a person aged 18 to 65 who received the Ad26.COV2.S COVID-19 vaccine or a placebo. The CDR3 runs from the conserved cysteine through the conserved F or W. Fields, in order: clone size, D gene, V gene, J gene, CDR3 DNA, CDR3 protein. A D gene is named only where the DNA matches it firmly. Not all rows give a size; the values are once, few, many and, for expanded clones, a class.

>NA|TRBD2|TRBV3-1/TRBV3-2|TRBJ2-1
TGTGCCAGCAGCCGTTGGGTTGGGGGACTAGCGGGGAACAATGAGCAGTTCTTC
CASSRWVGGLAGNNEQFF
>NA|TRBD1|TRBV4-1|TRBJ2-6
TGCGCCAGCAGCGAAGAGGGCAGGGGGCTGGCTGGGGCCAACGTCCTGACTTTC
CASSEEGRGLAGANVLTF
>NA|TRBD2|TRBV5-5|TRBJ2-5
TGTGCCAGCAGCTTGGTGGGCGGGACTATTCAAGAGACCCAGTACTTC
CASSLVGGTIQETQYF
>NA|NA|TRBV18|TRBJ1-5
TGTGCCAGCTCACCACGGGGGCAGGGTAATCAGCCCCAGCATTTT
CASSPRGQGNQPQHF
>NA|TRBD2|TRBV30|TRBJ2-7
TGTGCCTGGACCTTCGGGGGGGTATTCAGCGAGCAGTACTTC
CAWTFGGVFSEQYF
>NA|NA|TRBV12-3/TRBV12-4|TRBJ2-7
TGTGCCAGCGGATTACAACAGGGCAACGAGCAGTACTTC
CASGLQQGNEQYF
>NA|TRBD1|TRBV5-6|TRBJ1-3
TGTGCCAGCAGCGATACCAGGGGGTCTGGAAACACCATATATTTT
CASSDTRGSGNTIYF
>NA|TRBD2|TRBV19|TRBJ2-1
TGTGCCAGTAGTACAGGACTAGCGGGGGGGTCTAATGAGCAGTTCTTC
CASSTGLAGGSNEQFF
>NA|NA|TRBV7-9|TRBJ2-1
TGTGCCAGCAGATATAGCGGACTCTACAATGAGCAGTTCTTC
CASRYSGLYNEQFF
>NA|NA|TRBV12-5|TRBJ1-5
TGTGCTAGTGGTTTAGATAGCAATCAGCCCCAGCATTTT
CASGLDSNQPQHF
>NA|NA|TRBV21-1|TRBJ2-1
TGTGCCAGCAGGGCCCCTACTAGCGGGAGTTACAATGAGCAGTTCTTC
CASRAPTSGSYNEQFF
>NA|NA|TRBV15|TRBJ1-1
TGTGCCACCAGCAGAGGCGAGAACACTGAAGCTTTCTTT
CATSRGENTEAFF
>NA|TRBD2|TRBV15|TRBJ2-7
TGTGCCACCAGCAGCTACGGGACTAGCGGGACCTACGAGCAGTACTTC
CATSSYGTSGTYEQYF
>NA|NA|TRBV12-3/TRBV12-4|TRBJ2-3
TGTGCCAGCAGTTTAGAGGGAGAAGATACGCAGTATTTT
CASSLEGEDTQYF
>NA|NA|TRBV7-2|TRBJ2-2
TGTGCCAGCAGCGTCCGTAGGGCCGGGGAGCTGTTTTTT
CASSVRRAGELFF
>NA|NA|TRBV3-1/TRBV3-2|TRBJ1-2
TGTGCCAGCAGCCAAGATGGCTATGGAGGCTACACCTTC
CASSQDGYGGYTF
>NA|NA|TRBV5-4|TRBJ2-2
TGTGCCAGCAGCTTGGCGGCTCCCCGAACCGGGGAGCTGTTTTTT
CASSLAAPRTGELFF
>NA|NA|TRBV3-1/TRBV3-2|TRBJ1-2
TGTGCCAGCAGCCAAGGCTATGGCTACACCTTC
CASSQGYGYTF
>NA|NA|TRBV19|TRBJ1-2
TGTGCCAGTAGGCCGGACGGATCTAACTATGGCTACACCTTC
CASRPDGSNYGYTF
>NA|NA|TRBV6-5|TRBJ1-1
TGTGCCAGCAGTTTCGACAGGAGCAACACTGAAGCTTTCTTT
CASSFDRSNTEAFF
>NA|NA|TRBV5-8|TRBJ1-6
TGTGCCAGCAGCTTTGTGGGTAAAGGGAATTCACCCCTCCACTTT
CASSFVGKGNSPLHF
>NA|TRBD1|TRBV5-4|TRBJ2-5
TGTGCCAGCAGCTTGGTGGGGACAGGGGGAGAGACCCAGTACTTC
CASSLVGTGGETQYF
>few|NA|TRBV6-5|TRBJ2-7
TGTGCCAGCAGTTACTCGATGACAGGCTCCTACGAGCAGTACTTC
CASSYSMTGSYEQYF
>NA|NA|TRBV5-4|TRBJ1-6
TGTGCCAGCAGCTTGGGGGCAGGGCCTAATTCACCCCTCCACTTT
CASSLGAGPNSPLHF
>NA|NA|TRBV27|TRBJ2-3
TGTGCCAGCAGTTTACGGGCTAGCGGACAGGATACGCAGTATTTT
CASSLRASGQDTQYF
>NA|NA|TRBV27|TRBJ2-7
TGTGCCAGCAGTCTAACCTCGGGTAGCGCACGCTACGAGCAGTACTTC
CASSLTSGSARYEQYF
>NA|NA|TRBV5-4|TRBJ2-5
TGTGCCAGCAGCTCTTTAGCGGAACAAGAGACCCAGTACTTC
CASSSLAEQETQYF
>NA|NA|TRBV30|TRBJ2-7
TGTGCCTGGAGTGTACCCGGAGGGGTCTACGAGCAGTACTTC
CAWSVPGGVYEQYF
>NA|NA|TRBV11-2|TRBJ1-3
TGTGCCAGCAGCGCCCTGCGGGGGCTCTCTGGAAACACCATATATTTT
CASSALRGLSGNTIYF